This TCR beta chain is from a study of shared clonotypes between healthy human individuals (dated by TCRdb to about 2020). Turning to the overall study: The cohort comprised a couple of women and three men aged 18 to 49 years. Per donor, leukapheresis produced somewhere between about 0.8 and 9.5 billion PBMCs. To increase sequencing depth and limit assay-specific biases, TCR repertoire library preparation and sequencing were carried out by different laboratories using diverse techniques. The study deeply sequenced blood TCR repertoires of about 5 healthy adults to estimate repertoire size and the extent of clonotype sharing between individuals. For each donor, CD4 naive and CD4 memory were each given three plates, CD8 naive was given two plates, and CD8 memory was given one plate.

Findings and caveats that apply to the study as a whole: The small number of donors limited the genetic and exposure-history diversity represented. Even with the large sequencing depth, rarefaction of the sorted-subset datasets indicated that sequencing was incomplete. Naive subsets generally had larger estimated clonotype richness than memory subsets did. Based on pairwise subsampling, the degree of clonotype sharing among donors was expected to be affected by sequencing depth. Sampling was restricted to blood, and TCR repertoires in tissue are likely to differ from TCR repertoires in blood. Compared with non-shared clonotypes, the clonotypes found in all four sorted-subset donors had higher generation probabilities. Across a handful of donors, roughly 5% of naive CD4, around 3.5% of naive CD8, about 2.3% of memory CD4, and 0.4% of memory CD8 clonotypes were shared.

The donors were healthy, HIV-negative adults with no recently reported acute infections or vaccinations. Every donor was a Caucasian adult living in Nashville, Tennessee, USA. Magnetic negative selection was used to enrich CD4+ T cells, after which naive cells were positively selected on CD45RA and the negative fraction became the memory subset. After blood collection by leukapheresis, PBMCs were isolated using Ficoll-Histopaque density gradient centrifugation and then cryopreserved in the vapor phase of liquid nitrogen. Analytical flow cytometry was used to check the purity and quantity of every magnetically sorted T cell population. Each sorted fraction had its genomic DNA isolated and then quantified by UV absorbance on a Nanodrop 2000c. V was cut back by 5 bases and J by 0 bases, leaving a gap of 15 bases between them. Per the germline V gene, SGHTA is the CDR1 and FQGNSA is the CDR2. The CDR3 numbers 16 residues from cysteine through phenylalanine. CDR3 DNA only is kept here, 48 bases in frame from base 1.

Concerning this clone itself: It lacks a known antigen. No per-base quality is available; no much larger clone lies one base away.

TCR CDR3 regions were amplified from genomic DNA by multiplex PCR using the deep immunoSEQ assay. Extracted genomic DNA from each cell subset was spread evenly across all wells of several immunoSEQ 96-well plates, with each plate serving as a replicate. For sorted subsets, 150 to 200 ng genomic DNA, equal to 30,000 to 35,000 T cell genomes, was loaded into each replicate PCR. Purified libraries were quantified with a Qubit 3.0 fluorometer, sized on a Bioanalyzer 2100, and re-quantified with the KAPA Library Quantification kit. Every immunoSEQ 96-well plate was sequenced on a separate single-read 150-cycle Illumina NextSeq 550 flow cell. The study's processing was this. Because the immunoSEQ output held only junctional sequences and lacked quality scores, the filtering could not match the filtering applied to full-length reads. Sequences were annotated with PyIR, a Python wrapper for IgBLAST v1.9, and V/J genes and CDR3 were assigned using IMGT germline references. Reads were removed for weak V/J assignments (E-value above 1e-6), missing CDR3, stop codons, out-of-frame junctions, or ambiguous translated residues. A V3J clonotype was defined by an identical inferred V gene, J gene, and CDR3 amino acid sequence. Percentage overlap between repertoires was calculated by dividing the number of shared unique clonotypes by the size of the smaller repertoire. Richness of each repertoire was evaluated using RTK rarefaction, the Chao1 estimator, and Recon v2.1 estimates of unobserved clonotypes. OLGA was used to compute generation probabilities for all TCRbeta clonotypes that the gDNA method yielded from a handful of donors. Drawn from immuneACCESS, this table holds only the in-frame rearrangements with V and J called that TCRdb kept. Clones are partly lost; checked studies trace under half to an unresolved V gene and leave the rest unexplained. V, J and clone size are those of that table, while D and trimming were read from the DNA. Counted in this sample were over 700,000 clones; around 77% of them appeared once. The biggest ten clones account for 1.8% of the sample.

Rearrangement joined TRBV7-2 to TRBJ2-3; TRBD2 is perhaps the D gene, given 5 matching bases. The sequence came from a woman in her 30s in good health. The sequenced sample consisted of memory CD4+ T cells sorted from blood. The label giving this sample's cell subset or site can be read as: CD45RA-negative fraction. The CDR3 protein: CASSPIARTSTDTQYF. The sequenced DNA: TGTGCCAGCAGCCCAATAGCGCGTACTAGCACAGATACGCAGTATTTT.